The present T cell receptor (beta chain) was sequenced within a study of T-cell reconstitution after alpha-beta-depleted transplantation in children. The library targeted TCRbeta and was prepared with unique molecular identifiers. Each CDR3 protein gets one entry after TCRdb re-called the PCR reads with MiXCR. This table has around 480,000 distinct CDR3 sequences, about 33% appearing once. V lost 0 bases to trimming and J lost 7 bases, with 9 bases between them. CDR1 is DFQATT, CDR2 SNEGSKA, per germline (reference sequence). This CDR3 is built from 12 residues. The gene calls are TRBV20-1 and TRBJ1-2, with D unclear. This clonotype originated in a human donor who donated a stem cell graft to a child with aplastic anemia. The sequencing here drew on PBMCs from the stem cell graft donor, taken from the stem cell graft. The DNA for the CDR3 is TGCAGTGCTAGAGATCCGGGAATTGGCTACACCTTC. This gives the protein CSARDPGIGYTF.